Sequencing of this T cell receptor beta chain was carried out in a study of T cell repertoires in cytomegalovirus infection. Across the study: A matching HLA type, together with CMV infection, was signaled by public TCR beta signatures. Study outcomes and limitations: Clonotypes of TCR beta that were HLA-C-restricted and CMV-specific dominated the ex vivo response. Cumulative frequency (of public TCR beta family members) identified carriers of CMV plus the relevant HLA.

TCRdb re-called the reads through MiXCR, storing one row per CDR3 protein. The table has about 490,000 distinct CDR3 sequences, less than 30% seen once. The CDR3 has 11 amino acids. Germline CDR1 and CDR2: SNHLY and FYNNEI. Turning to this clonotype: The antigen is undetermined. One junction end does not reproduce the germline sequence, and a read error may be involved.

This TCR was recovered from a human donor in good health (CMV status not recorded). Some clones in this sample may be carry-over from other donors' samples. The chain recombines TRBV2 with TRBJ2-1; D possibly matches TRBD1 or TRBD2 (5 bases each). The sequencing sample was made of PBMCs. CDR3 sequence: CASREDGGQFF. The CDR3 nucleotides are TGTGCCAGCAGGGAAGATGGGGGGCAGTTCTTC. Full variable domain (remainder filled in from reference TRBV2 and TRBJ2-1): EPEVTQTPSHQVTQMGQEVILRCVPISNHLYFYWYRQILGQKVEFLVSFYNNEISEKSEIFDDQFSVERPDGSNFTLKIRSTKLEDSAMYFCASREDGGQFFGPGTRLTVL.